The present TCR beta chain was sequenced within a study of blood T cell repertoires in COVID-19. Overall study: The origin of the acute and convalescent COVID-19 samples was the United States, Italy and Spain.

Sequencing used immunoSEQ multiplex PCR; TCRdb keeps in-frame clones, though not all of them. Of about 210,000 clones listed, 65% to 90% are singletons. The cohort comprised adults aged 18 to 89 years residing in about two dozen US areas. Cohort allocation depended upon clinical history that participants reported. This CDR3 is 15 amino acids long. V was clipped by 2 bases and J by 5 bases; unmatched bases: 7. Germline lookup yields CDR1 SGHNT and CDR2 YYREEE (reference sequence). V is TRBV5-4 and J is TRBJ2-5; 9 nucleotides match TRBD1. Specimen: PBMCs or T cells enriched from blood (not recorded which). The TCR originated in a woman between 50 and 59 years old with acute COVID-19. The CDR3 region has the DNA TGTGCCAGCAGCTTCGGCACAGGGGGCTATGAGACCCAGTACTTC. Residues: CASSFGTGGYETQYF.